This passage covers 21 T cell receptor beta chains from one sample sequenced in a study of shared clonotypes between healthy human individuals. The repertoire was sequenced with immunoSEQ multiplex PCR; TCRdb's copy has only in-frame clones and lacks some. The profile shows 1,400,000 or so clones, 98% of them singletons. Input material: naive CD4+ T cells sorted from blood. Noted subset: CD45RA+ positively selected. The source is a man aged 30 to 39 in good health.

The chain couples TRBV7-2 to TRBJ1-5; 7 bases match TRBD1. Losses at the gene ends were 0 bases for V and 7 bases for J; bases not matched to a gene: 9. The CDR3 runs to 16 residues. Germline V CDR1 and CDR2: SGHTA, FQGNSA. CDR3 sequence reads: CASSLAPGGVQQPQHF. The CDR3 coding sequence is TGTGCCAGCAGCTTAGCGCCAGGGGGGGTTCAACAGCCCCAGCATTTT.

Note on this clone: The junction departs from the called germline gene at one end, perhaps through a read error. The CDR3 here is CASSIAGLQETQYF. In DNA, the CDR3 is TGTGCCAGCAGCATAGCGGGCCTCCAAGAGACCCAGTACTTC. The genes are TRBV7-8 and TRBJ2-5; 7 bases line up with TRBD2. Germline-derived CDR1 and CDR2 are SGHVS and FQNEAQ. The CDR3 length is 14 residues.

The chain has TRBV10-1 and TRBJ2-1; possibly TRBD1 or TRBD2 for D (5 bases each). Per the germline V gene, CDR1 is WNHNN and CDR2 is SYGVQD (reference sequence). The CDR3 length is 16 residues. V lost 6 bases and J lost 1, with 16 bases in between. This CDR3 is CASREVGVGSYNEQFF. CDR3 sequence (DNA): TGCGCCAGCAGAGAGGTGGGGGTTGGGTCCTACAATGAGCAGTTCTTC.

The chain's CDR3 is CASSSTGGSTSGDYNEQFF. CDR3 nucleotide sequence: TGCGCCAGCAGCTCAACCGGGGGGTCCACGAGCGGGGACTACAATGAGCAGTTCTTC. The J gene is TRBJ2-1, the V gene TRBV5-1, with 7 positions matching TRBD2. J lost 3 bases, V lost 3 bases, and 18 bases had no gene match. CDR1 is SGHRS and CDR2 is YFSETQ in the germline V gene. The CDR3 extends over 19 amino acids.

The rearrangement links TRBV13 to TRBJ1-2; TRBD1 matches 7 bases. The length of the CDR3 is 13 residues. The J segment lost 3 bases and the V segment lost 5 bases, leaving 3 bases of the junction unmatched. Germline CDR1 is PRHDT and CDR2 is FYEKMQ (reference sequence). The CDR3 region is CASSQGQHYGYTF. CDR3 nucleotide sequence: TGTGCCAGCAGCCAGGGACAGCACTATGGCTACACCTTC. Looking up the rest from reference TRBV13 and TRBJ1-2 gives the full variable domain: AAGVIQSPRHLIKEKRETATLKCYPIPRHDTVYWYQQGPGQDPQFLISFYEKMQSDKGSIPDRFSAQQFSDYHSELNMSSLELGDSALYFCASSQGQHYGYTFGSGTRLTVV.

This clone was observed a single time. The chain uses TRBV18 and TRBJ2-7; no definite D call. V was shortened by 3 bases and J by 0 bases, with 18 bases between the two germline ends. Germline CDR1 reads KGHSH; CDR2 reads LQKENI. CDR3 size: 17 residues. Written as DNA, the CDR3 is TGTGCCAGCTCACCTCTCCCCCGCCAAGGAAACTCCTACGAGCAGTACTTC. The encoded protein is CASSPLPRQGNSYEQYF.

The V gene is TRBV18, the J gene TRBJ1-1, with TRBD1 as a possible D gene (5 bases). V was cut by 6 bases and J by 2 bases, with 22 bases left in between. The CDR3 is 17 residues long. The germline gives CDR1 KGHSH, CDR2 LQKENI. The CDR3: CASSPLHRAGSNTEAFF. The CDR3 nucleotides read TGTGCCAGCTCTCCTCTTCATAGGGCAGGGAGTAACACTGAAGCTTTCTTT.

The chain links TRBV6-5 to TRBJ2-3; D not certain. Between the trimmed V and J ends, which lost 5 bases and 7 bases, there was a span of 16 bases. Germline V lookup: CDR1 MNHEY, CDR2 SVGAGI. This CDR3 is built from 14 residues. The CDR3 DNA follows: TGTGCCAGCAGTCAATTCCCCGGACCGTATACGCAGTATTTT. This encodes CASSQFPGPYTQYF.

This chain links TRBV2 with TRBJ1-2; 8 bases agree with TRBD1. Germline V gene lookup returns CDR1 SNHLY and CDR2 FYNNEI. CDR3 length equals 14 residues. V gave up 2 bases and J gave up 4 bases; unmatched junction bases: 3. CDR3 DNA: TGTGCCAGCAGTGAACTCACAGGGGGCTATGGCTACACCTTC. Translated: CASSELTGGYGYTF. Supplemented by reference TRBV2 and TRBJ1-2, the full variable domain reads EPEVTQTPSHQVTQMGQEVILRCVPISNHLYFYWYRQILGQKVEFLVSFYNNEISEKSEIFDDQFSVERPDGSNFTLKIRSTKLEDSAMYFCASSELTGGYGYTFGSGTRLTVV.

This chain uses TRBV19 with TRBJ2-1, with 7 bases lining up with TRBD2. The trim removed 4 bases at V and 3 bases at J, leaving 6 bases unmatched. This CDR3 is built from 15 residues. The germline CDR1 and CDR2 sequences are LNHDA and SQIVND (reference sequence). The CDR3 is CASSTPAGLYNEQFF. CDR3 in DNA: TGTGCCAGTAGTACTCCAGCGGGACTCTACAATGAGCAGTTCTTC.

The V call is TRBV6-6, the J call TRBJ1-2; D not certain. This CDR3 is 13 amino acids long. V was shortened by 6 bases and J by 0 bases, with 8 bases between the two germline ends. Per the germline V gene, CDR1 is MNHNY and CDR2 is SVGAGI (reference sequence). CDR3 coding DNA: TGTGCCAGCAGCCCGTCGTCTAACTATGGCTACACCTTC. This encodes CASSPSSNYGYTF.

The chain carries TRBV5-4 and TRBJ1-2; maybe TRBD1 (6 bases). Germline CDR1 and CDR2: SGHNT and YYREEE (reference sequence). The CDR3 consists of 14 residues. V lost 0 bases, J lost 2 bases, and 8 bases lay in between. The DNA for the CDR3 is TGTGCCAGCAGCTTGGATGGACAGAACTATGGCTACACCTTC. It is translated as CASSLDGQNYGYTF.

The chain employs TRBV30 and TRBJ2-1; 7 bases fit TRBD1. The CDR3 has 15 residues. Looked up from germline, CDR1 is GTSNPN and CDR2 is SVGIG (reference sequence). The V segment lost 3 bases and the J segment 7 bases; nucleotides outside the gene matches: 12. The CDR3 sequence: CAWRPSLKQGNEQFF. The CDR3 DNA follows: TGTGCCTGGAGACCTTCTCTAAAACAGGGGAATGAGCAGTTCTTC.

A word on this clone: The same CDR3 also results from other DNA sequences found in this sample. This chain connects TRBV6-5 to TRBJ1-2, with D unclear. CDR1 is MNHEY and CDR2 is SVGAGI in the germline V gene. The CDR3 runs to 12 residues. V lost 6 bases, J lost 4 bases, and 9 bases lay in between. CDR3 in amino acids: CASRTGPYGYTF. Written as DNA, the CDR3 is TGTGCCAGCAGAACCGGGCCCTATGGCTACACCTTC.

Worth noting for this clone: This sample also contains other DNA sequences that code for the same CDR3. V gene TRBV19 combines with J gene TRBJ2-2, with unresolved D. Trimming cost V 3 bases and J 1 base, with 6 bases left between them. This CDR3 spans 14 amino acids. Germline V CDR1 and CDR2: LNHDA, SQIVND (reference sequence). The CDR3 sequence: CASSISVNTGELFF. For the CDR3, the DNA is TGTGCCAGTAGTATTAGTGTGAACACCGGGGAGCTGTTTTTT.

The chain combines TRBV2 with TRBJ2-7; D could derive from TRBD1 or TRBD2 (5 bases each). CDR1 and CDR2 from the germline V gene are SNHLY and FYNNEI. V lost 6 bases and J lost 7, with 16 bases in between. There are 13 residues in the CDR3. This CDR3 is CASRYSDRGEQYF. CDR3 coding DNA: TGTGCCAGCAGGTACAGCGACAGAGGGGAGCAGTACTTC.

The genes are TRBV5-1 and TRBJ1-1; a weak D match, TRBD1 (6 bases). This CDR3 comprises 13 residues. The germline gives CDR1 SGHRS, CDR2 YFSETQ. V lost 9 bases, J lost 1 base, and 13 bases lay in between. The CDR3: CATTRDKNTEAFF. In nucleotides, the CDR3 is TGCGCCACAACTCGGGACAAGAACACTGAAGCTTTCTTT.

Here the CDR3 DNA reads TGCGCCAGCAGCCGCATAGCGGGAAACTACGAGCAGTACTTC. It encodes CASSRIAGNYEQYF. This chain connects TRBV4-3 to TRBJ2-7, with TRBD2 identical over 8 bases. This CDR3 contains 14 residues. Germline CDR1 LGHNA, CDR2 YSLEER. V was pared by 4 bases and J by 3 bases, with 5 bases of the junction left unmatched.

In regard to this clone: Other DNA sequences in the sample encode the same CDR3. The V gene is TRBV6-5, the J gene TRBJ2-1; D tentatively fits TRBD1 or TRBD2 (5 bases each). Germline V lookup: CDR1 MNHEY, CDR2 SVGAGI. This CDR3 region has 13 residues. Trimming removed 6 bases from V and 4 bases from J, with 10 bases in between. CDR3 region: CASRRGRYNEQFF. The CDR3 DNA follows: TGTGCCAGCAGACGGGGCCGATACAATGAGCAGTTCTTC.

CDR3 residues: CASSFGLAGSTGELFF. The CDR3 DNA reads as TGTGCCAGCAGTTTCGGACTAGCGGGTTCCACCGGGGAGCTGTTTTTT. The rearrangement links TRBV6-5 to TRBJ2-2; 11 bases align to TRBD2. This CDR3 is built from 16 residues. Germline CDR1 MNHEY, CDR2 SVGAGI. Losses at the gene ends were 4 bases for V and 4 bases for J; bases not matched to a gene: 5.

This chain joins TRBV18 and TRBJ1-2; D is unclear. Germline V gene sequence: CDR1 KGHSH, CDR2 LQKENI. Trimming cost V 3 bases and J 7 bases, with 9 bases left between them. The CDR3 runs to 12 residues. This chain's CDR3 is CASSPPDRGYTF. The CDR3 nucleotides read TGTGCCAGCTCACCCCCGGACCGTGGCTACACCTTC.